This T cell receptor beta chain was recovered during a study of T cells expressing NK-cell markers. At the level of the study: HCMV seropositivity characterized seven of the eight sequenced donors, and seronegativity one.

With the 5' RACE reads reprocessed, TCRdb shows one record per CDR3 protein and no DNA. This repertoire includes 550,000 to 600,000 distinct CDR3 sequences. This CDR3 comprises 14 residues. Germline V gene lookup returns CDR1 SGHRS and CDR2 YFSETQ. The clonotype was recovered from a man in his late teens or twenties in good health. The rearrangement joins TRBV5-1 to TRBJ1-1. Sequenced material: blood T cells: a sorted CD56 or NKG2C T cell subset, CD4+ or CD8+ T cells, or bulk PBMC T cells (not recorded which). The CDR3: CASREGAGNTEAFF.